The 3 T cell receptor beta chains presented below share a single source sample, sequenced in a study of T cells in Graves' hyperthyroidism and ophthalmopathy. RNA transcripts provided the source from which TCR beta CDR3 regions were amplified. Carried out on the TCR CDR3, a first-round RT-PCR used the HTBI primer set. TCRdb processed the multiplex PCR reads anew with MiXCR; each CDR3 protein has one entry. The sample includes 330,000 or so distinct CDR3 sequences, roughly 20% of them seen just once. Sample: blood. These receptors all stem from a woman aged 40 to 50 with Graves' ophthalmopathy.

This clonotype has a count of ten or more. The chain employs TRBV6-1 and TRBJ2-6; D possibly corresponds to TRBD1 (6 bases). The CDR3 spans 17 residues. Germline CDR1 reads MNHNS; CDR2 reads SASEGT. Deletions cut 6 bases from V and 1 base from J, with 16 bases between. CDR3 region: CASSSAKTGSGANVLTF. DNA for the CDR3: TGTGCCAGCAGCTCCGCCAAGACAGGATCTGGGGCCAACGTCCTGACTTTC.

This clonotype was observed at least ten times. This rearrangement joins TRBV18 to TRBJ1-5; no reliable D call. This CDR3 has 14 residues. CDR1 and CDR2 (germline): KGHSH, LQKENI. With 2 bases removed from V and 3 bases from J, the gap between germline ends came to 8 bases. CDR3 residues: CASSPLDSNQPQHF. CDR3 DNA sequence: TGTGCCAGCTCACCATTGGATTCCAATCAGCCCCAGCATTTT.

There are many counts of this clonotype. The V and J genes are TRBV6-2 or TRBV6-3 and TRBJ1-1, with a weak D call TRBD1 (6 bases). V shed 0 bases and J shed 3 bases, with 20 bases lying between them. CDR3 length equals 18 residues. Germline CDR1 MNHEY, CDR2 SVGEGT. The CDR3 region has the DNA TGTGCCAGCAGTTACTCTGGACAGACCCTACCGGGCCACACTGAAGCTTTCTTT. It specifies CASSYSGQTLPGHTEAFF.